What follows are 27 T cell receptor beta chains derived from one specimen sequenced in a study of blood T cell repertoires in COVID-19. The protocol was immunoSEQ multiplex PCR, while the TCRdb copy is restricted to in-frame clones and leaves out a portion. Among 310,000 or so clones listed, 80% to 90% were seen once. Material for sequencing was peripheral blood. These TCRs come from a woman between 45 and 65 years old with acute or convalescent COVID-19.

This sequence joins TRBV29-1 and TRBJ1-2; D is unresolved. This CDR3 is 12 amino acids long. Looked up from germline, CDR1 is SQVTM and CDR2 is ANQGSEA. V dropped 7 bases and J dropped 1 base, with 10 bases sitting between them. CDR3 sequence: CSAVQNNYGYTF. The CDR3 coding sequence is TGCAGCGCAGTACAGAATAACTATGGCTACACCTTC.

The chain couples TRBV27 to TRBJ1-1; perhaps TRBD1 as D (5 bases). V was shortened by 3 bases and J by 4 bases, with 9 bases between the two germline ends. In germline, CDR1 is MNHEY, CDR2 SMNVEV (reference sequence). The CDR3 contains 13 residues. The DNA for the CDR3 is TGTGCCAGCAGTTTCCGACAGACCACTGAAGCTTTCTTT. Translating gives CASSFRQTTEAFF.

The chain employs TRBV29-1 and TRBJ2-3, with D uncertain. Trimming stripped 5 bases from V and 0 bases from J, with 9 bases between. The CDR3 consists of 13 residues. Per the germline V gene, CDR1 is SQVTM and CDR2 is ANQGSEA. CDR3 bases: TGCAGCGTTTGTCCCCAAAGCACAGATACGCAGTATTTT. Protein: CSVCPQSTDTQYF.

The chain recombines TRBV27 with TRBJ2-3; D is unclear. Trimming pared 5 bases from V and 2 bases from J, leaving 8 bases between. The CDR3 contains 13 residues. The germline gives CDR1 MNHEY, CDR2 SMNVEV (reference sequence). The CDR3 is CASSMSNTDTQYF. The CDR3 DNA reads TGTGCCAGCAGTATGAGTAACACAGATACGCAGTATTTT.

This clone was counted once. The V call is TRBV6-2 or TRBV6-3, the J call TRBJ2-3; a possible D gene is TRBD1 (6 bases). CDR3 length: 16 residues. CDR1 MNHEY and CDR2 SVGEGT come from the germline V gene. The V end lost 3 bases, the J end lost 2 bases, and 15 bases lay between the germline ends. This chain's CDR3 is CASSYMTGRITDTQYF. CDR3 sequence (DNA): TGTGCCAGCAGTTATATGACAGGAAGAATCACAGATACGCAGTATTTT.

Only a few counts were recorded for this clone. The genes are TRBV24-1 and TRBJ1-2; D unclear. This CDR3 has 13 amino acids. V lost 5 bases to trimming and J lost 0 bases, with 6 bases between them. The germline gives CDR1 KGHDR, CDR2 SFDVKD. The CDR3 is CATSAGPNYGYTF. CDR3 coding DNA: TGTGCCACCAGTGCAGGTCCTAACTATGGCTACACCTTC.

This CDR3 is CASSTHRDNQPQHF. CDR3 DNA: TGTGCCAGCAGTACCCACAGGGATAATCAGCCCCAGCATTTT. The chain employs TRBV6-6 and TRBJ1-5; tentative D call: TRBD1 (6 bases). V was trimmed by 5 bases and J by 4 bases, leaving 12 bases between them. This CDR3 comprises 14 residues. The germline V gene has CDR1 MNHNY and CDR2 SVGAGI (reference sequence).

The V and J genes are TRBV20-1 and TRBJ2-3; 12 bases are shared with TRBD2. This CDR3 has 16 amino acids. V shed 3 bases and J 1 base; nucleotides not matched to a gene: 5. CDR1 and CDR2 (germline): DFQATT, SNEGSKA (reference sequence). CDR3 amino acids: CSASPWTSGGTDTQYF. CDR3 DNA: TGCAGTGCTAGTCCCTGGACTAGCGGGGGCACAGATACGCAGTATTTT.

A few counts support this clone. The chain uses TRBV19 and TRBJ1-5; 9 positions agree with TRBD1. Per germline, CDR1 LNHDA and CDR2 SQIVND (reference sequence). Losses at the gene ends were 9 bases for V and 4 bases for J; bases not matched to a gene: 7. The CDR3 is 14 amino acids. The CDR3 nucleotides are TGTGCCAGCGCCGGGACAGGGATGAATCAGCCCCAGCATTTT. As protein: CASAGTGMNQPQHF.

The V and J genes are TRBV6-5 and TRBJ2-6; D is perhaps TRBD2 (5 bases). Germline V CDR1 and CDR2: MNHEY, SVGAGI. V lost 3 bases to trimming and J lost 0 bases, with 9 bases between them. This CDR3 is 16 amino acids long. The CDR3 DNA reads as TGTGCCAGCAGTTATGGGAGCGTCTCTGGGGCCAACGTCCTGACTTTC. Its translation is CASSYGSVSGANVLTF.

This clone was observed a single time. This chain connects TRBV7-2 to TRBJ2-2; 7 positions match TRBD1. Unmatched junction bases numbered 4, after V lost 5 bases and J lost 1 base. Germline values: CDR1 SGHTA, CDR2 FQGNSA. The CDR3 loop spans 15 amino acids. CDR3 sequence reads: CASSAYRGNTGELFF. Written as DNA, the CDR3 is TGTGCCAGCAGCGCGTACAGGGGGAACACCGGGGAGCTGTTTTTT.

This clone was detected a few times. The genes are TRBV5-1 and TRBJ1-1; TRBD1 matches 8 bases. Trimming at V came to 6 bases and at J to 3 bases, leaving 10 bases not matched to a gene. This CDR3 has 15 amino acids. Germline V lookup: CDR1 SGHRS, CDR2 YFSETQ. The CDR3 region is CASTTDRGWDTEAFF. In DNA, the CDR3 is TGCGCCAGCACAACCGACAGGGGATGGGACACTGAAGCTTTCTTT.

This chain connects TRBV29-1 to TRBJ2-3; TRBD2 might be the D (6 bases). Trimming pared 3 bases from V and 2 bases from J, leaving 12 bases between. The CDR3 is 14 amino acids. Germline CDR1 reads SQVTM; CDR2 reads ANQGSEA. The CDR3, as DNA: TGCAGCGTTGAGGGGGGAAGGAACACAGATACGCAGTATTTT. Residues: CSVEGGRNTDTQYF.

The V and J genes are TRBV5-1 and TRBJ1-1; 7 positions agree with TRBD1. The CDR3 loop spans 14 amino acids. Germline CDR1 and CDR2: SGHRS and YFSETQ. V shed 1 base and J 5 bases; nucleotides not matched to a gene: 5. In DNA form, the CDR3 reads TGCGCCAGCAGCTTGTCGACAGGGTCAACTGAAGCTTTCTTT. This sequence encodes CASSLSTGSTEAFF.

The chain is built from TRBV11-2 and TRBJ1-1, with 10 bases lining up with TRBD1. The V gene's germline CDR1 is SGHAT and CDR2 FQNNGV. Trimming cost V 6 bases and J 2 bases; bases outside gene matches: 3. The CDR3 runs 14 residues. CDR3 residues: CASRDRGRNTEAFF. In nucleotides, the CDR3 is TGTGCCAGCAGGGACAGGGGGAGAAACACTGAAGCTTTCTTT.

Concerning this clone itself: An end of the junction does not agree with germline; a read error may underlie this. CDR3 in amino acids: CPQVPGLYIYEQYF. CDR3 coding DNA: TGCCCACAGGTCCCGGGACTTTATATATACGAGCAGTACTTC. The rearrangement uses TRBV12-5 and TRBJ2-7, with D maybe TRBD2 (6 bases). Germline V gene data show CDR1 as LGHNT and CDR2 as FRNRAP. The CDR3 totals 14 residues.

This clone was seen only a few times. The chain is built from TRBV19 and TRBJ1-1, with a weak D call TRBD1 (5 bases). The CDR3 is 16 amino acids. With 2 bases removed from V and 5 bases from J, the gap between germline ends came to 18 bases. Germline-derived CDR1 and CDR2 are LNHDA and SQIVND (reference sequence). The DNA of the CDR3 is TGTGCCAGTAGTATACCCTCCGGGGGAGTTAAGACTGAAGCTTTCTTT. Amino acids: CASSIPSGGVKTEAFF. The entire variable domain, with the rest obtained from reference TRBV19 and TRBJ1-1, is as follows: DGGITQSPKYLFRKEGQNVTLSCEQNLNHDAMYWYRQDPGQGLRLIYYSQIVNDFQKGDIAEGYSVSREKKESFPLTVTSAQKNPTAFYLCASSIPSGGVKTEAFFGQGTRLTVV.

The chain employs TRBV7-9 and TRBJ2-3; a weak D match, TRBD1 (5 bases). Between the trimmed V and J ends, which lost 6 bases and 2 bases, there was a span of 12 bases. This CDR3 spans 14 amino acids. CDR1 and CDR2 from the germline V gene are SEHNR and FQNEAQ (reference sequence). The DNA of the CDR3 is TGTGCCAGCAGTGAAAGGGGCCACACAGATACGCAGTATTTT. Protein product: CASSERGHTDTQYF.

In DNA form, the CDR3 reads TGTGCCAGCCTCCCCCGGGAAAACTCCTACAATGAGCAGTTCTTC. It is translated as CASLPRENSYNEQFF. The V and J genes are TRBV19 and TRBJ2-1; possible D gene TRBD2, 5 bases. CDR1 is LNHDA, CDR2 SQIVND, per germline (reference sequence). V gave up 9 bases and J gave up 0 bases, with 15 bases separating them. There are 15 residues in the CDR3.

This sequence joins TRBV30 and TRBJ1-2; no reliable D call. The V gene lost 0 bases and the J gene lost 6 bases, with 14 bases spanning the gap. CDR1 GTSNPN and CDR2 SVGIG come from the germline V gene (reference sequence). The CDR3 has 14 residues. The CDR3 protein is CAWSVPEMKNGYTF. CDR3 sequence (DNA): TGTGCCTGGAGTGTACCAGAAATGAAGAATGGCTACACCTTC.

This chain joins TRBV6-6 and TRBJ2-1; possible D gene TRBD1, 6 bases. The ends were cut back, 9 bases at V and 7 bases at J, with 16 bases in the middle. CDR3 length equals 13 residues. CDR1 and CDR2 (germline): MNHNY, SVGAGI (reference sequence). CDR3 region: CASQGGLGNEQFF. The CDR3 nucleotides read TGTGCCAGTCAAGGGGGTCTTGGGAATGAGCAGTTCTTC.

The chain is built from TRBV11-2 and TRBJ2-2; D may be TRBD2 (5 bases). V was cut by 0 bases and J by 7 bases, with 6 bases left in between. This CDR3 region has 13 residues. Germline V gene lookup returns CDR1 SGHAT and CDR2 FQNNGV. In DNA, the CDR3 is TGTGCCAGCAGCTTAGATGGACTCGGGGAGCTGTTTTTT. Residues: CASSLDGLGELFF.

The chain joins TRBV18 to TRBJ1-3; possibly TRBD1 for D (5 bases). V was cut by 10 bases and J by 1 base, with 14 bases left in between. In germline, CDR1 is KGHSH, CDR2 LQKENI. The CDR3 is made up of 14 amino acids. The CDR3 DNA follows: TGTGCCACCTCTCGACAGCCATCTGGAAACACCATATATTTT. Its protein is CATSRQPSGNTIYF. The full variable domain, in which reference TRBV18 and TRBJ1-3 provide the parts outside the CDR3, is NAGVMQNPRHLVRRRGQEARLRCSPMKGHSHVYWYRQLPEEGLKFMVYLQKENIIDESGMPKERFSAEFPKEGPSILRIQQVVRGDSAAYFCATSRQPSGNTIYFGEGSWLTVV.

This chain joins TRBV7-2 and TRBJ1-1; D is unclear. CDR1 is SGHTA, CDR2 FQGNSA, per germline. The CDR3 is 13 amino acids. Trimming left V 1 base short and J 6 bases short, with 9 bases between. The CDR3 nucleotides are TGTGCCAGCAGCTTAGATGAGGGCGCTGAAGCTTTCTTT. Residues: CASSLDEGAEAFF.

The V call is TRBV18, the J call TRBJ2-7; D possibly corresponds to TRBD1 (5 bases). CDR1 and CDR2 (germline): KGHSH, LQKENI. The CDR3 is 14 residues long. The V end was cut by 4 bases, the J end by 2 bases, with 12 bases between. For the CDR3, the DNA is TGTGCCAGCTCACATACGACAGATGCCTACGAGCAGTACTTC. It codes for CASSHTTDAYEQYF.

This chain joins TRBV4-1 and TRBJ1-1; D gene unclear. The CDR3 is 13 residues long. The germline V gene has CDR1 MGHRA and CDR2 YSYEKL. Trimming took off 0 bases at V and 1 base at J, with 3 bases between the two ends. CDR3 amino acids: CASSQDKNTEAFF. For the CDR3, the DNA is TGCGCCAGCAGCCAAGACAAGAACACTGAAGCTTTCTTT.

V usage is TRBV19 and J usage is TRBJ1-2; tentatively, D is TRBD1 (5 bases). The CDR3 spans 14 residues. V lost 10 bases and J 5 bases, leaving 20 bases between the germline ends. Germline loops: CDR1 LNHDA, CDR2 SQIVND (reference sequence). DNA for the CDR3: TGTGCCACCCCCCAGACCGGGGGGGAGTATGGCTACACCTTC. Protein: CATPQTGGEYGYTF.